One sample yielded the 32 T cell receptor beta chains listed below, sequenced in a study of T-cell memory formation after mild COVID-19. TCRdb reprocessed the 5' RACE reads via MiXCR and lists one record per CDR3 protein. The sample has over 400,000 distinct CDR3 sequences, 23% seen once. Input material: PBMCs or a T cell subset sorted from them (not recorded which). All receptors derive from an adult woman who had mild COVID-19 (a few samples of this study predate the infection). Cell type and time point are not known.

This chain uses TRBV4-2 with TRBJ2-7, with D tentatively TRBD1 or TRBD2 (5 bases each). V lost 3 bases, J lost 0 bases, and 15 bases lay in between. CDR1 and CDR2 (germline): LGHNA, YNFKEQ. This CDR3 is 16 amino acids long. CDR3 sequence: CASSHLLGTDSYEQYF. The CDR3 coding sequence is TGTGCCAGCAGCCACCTACTAGGGACCGACTCCTACGAGCAGTACTTC.

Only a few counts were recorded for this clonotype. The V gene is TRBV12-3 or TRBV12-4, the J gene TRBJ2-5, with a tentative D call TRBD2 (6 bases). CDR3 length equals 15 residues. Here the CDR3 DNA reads TGTGGCTCAAGTTTGGAGGGTATTTTAGGAGAGACCCAGTACTTC. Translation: CGSSLEGILGETQYF.

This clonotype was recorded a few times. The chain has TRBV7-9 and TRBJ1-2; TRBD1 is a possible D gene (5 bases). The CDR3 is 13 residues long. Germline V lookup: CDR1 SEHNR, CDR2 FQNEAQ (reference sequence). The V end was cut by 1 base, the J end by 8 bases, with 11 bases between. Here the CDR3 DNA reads TGTGCCAGCAGCTTAGGTCAGGGAAAAGGCTACACCTTC. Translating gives CASSLGQGKGYTF.

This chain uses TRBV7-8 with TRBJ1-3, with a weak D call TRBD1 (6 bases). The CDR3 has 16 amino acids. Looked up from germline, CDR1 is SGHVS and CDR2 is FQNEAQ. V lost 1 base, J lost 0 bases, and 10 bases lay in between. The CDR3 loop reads CASSLGGAHSGNTIYF. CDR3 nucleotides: TGTGCCAGCAGCTTAGGGGGGGCCCACTCTGGAAACACCATATATTTT.

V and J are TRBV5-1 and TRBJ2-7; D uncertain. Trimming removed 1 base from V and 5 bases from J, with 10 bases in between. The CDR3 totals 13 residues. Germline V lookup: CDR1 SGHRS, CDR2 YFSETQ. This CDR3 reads CASSLSTSDEQYF. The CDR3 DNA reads TGCGCCAGCAGCTTGTCGACCTCTGACGAGCAGTACTTC.

CDR3 nucleotides: TGCAGTGCTAGAGAGACCGGGACAGGGGACTACGAGCAGTACTTC. Its translation is CSARETGTGDYEQYF. The chain carries TRBV20-1 and TRBJ2-7; TRBD1 agrees at 10 bases. The CDR3 contains 15 residues. Germline assignment: CDR1 DFQATT and CDR2 SNEGSKA (reference sequence). Germline trimming cut 0 bases from V and 3 bases from J; bases unmatched to any gene: 5.

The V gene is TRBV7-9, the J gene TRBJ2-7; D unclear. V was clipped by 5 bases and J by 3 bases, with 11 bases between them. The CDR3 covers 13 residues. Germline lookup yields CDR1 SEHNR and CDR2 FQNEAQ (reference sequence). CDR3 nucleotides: TGTGCCAGCAGCACGGGTGTCTACTACGAGCAGTACTTC. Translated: CASSTGVYYEQYF.

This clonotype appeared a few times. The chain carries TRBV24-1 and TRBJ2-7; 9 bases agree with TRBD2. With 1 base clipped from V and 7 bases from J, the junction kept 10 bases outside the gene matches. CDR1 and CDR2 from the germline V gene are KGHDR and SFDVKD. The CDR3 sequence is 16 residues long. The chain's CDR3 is CATSDLSASGDWEQYF. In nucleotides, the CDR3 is TGTGCCACCAGTGATTTATCGGCTAGCGGGGACTGGGAGCAGTACTTC.

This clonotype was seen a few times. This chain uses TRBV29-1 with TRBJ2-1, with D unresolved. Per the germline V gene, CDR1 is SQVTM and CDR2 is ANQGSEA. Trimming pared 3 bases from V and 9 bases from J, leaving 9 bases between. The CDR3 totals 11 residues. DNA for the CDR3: TGCAGCGTTGATACCCGGCTTGAGCAGTTCTTC. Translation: CSVDTRLEQFF.

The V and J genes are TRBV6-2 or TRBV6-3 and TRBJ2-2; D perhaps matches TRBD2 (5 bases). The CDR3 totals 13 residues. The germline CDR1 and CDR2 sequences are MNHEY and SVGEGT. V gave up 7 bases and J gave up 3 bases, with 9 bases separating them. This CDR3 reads CASNERDTGELFF. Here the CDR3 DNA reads TGTGCCAGCAACGAGAGGGACACCGGGGAGCTGTTTTTT.

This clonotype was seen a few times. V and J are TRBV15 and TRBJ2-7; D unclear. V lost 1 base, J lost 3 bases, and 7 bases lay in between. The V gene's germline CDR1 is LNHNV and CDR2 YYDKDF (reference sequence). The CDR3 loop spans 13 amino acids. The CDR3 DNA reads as TGTGCCACCAGCAGAGGCGTTAACTACGAGCAGTACTTC. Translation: CATSRGVNYEQYF.

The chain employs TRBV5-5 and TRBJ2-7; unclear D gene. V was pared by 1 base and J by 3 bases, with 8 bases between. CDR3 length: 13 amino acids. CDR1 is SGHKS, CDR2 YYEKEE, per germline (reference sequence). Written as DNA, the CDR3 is TGTGCCAGCAGCTTGTGGGGAATCTACGAGCAGTACTTC. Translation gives CASSLWGIYEQYF.

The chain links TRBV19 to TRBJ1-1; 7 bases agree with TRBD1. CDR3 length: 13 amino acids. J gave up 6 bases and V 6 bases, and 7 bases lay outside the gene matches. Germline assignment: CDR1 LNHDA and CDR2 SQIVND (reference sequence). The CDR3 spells CASRKGAGAEAFF. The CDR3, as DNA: TGTGCCAGTAGGAAGGGGGCTGGAGCTGAAGCTTTCTTT.

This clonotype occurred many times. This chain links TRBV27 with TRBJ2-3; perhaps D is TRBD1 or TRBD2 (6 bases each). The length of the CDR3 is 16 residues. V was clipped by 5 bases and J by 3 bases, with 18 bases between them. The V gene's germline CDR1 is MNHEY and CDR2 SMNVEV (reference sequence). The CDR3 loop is CASSRTSRGSTDTQYF. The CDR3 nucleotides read TGTGCCAGCAGTAGAACTAGCAGGGGTTCGACAGATACGCAGTATTTT.

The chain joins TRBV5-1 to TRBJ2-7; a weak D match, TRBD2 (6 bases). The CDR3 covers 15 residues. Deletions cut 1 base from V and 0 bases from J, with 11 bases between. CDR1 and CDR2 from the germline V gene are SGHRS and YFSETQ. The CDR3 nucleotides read TGCGCCAGCAGCTTGAGTCAGGGAGGCTCCTACGAGCAGTACTTC. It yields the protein CASSLSQGGSYEQYF.

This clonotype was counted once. CDR3 DNA sequence: TGTGCCAGCTCAGCAGGCGCCGCCAACATCATGAACACTGAAGCTTTCTTT. It is translated as CASSAGAANIMNTEAFF. The J gene is TRBJ1-1, the V gene TRBV18; D call uncertain. The V gene's germline CDR1 is KGHSH and CDR2 LQKENI. V lost 5 bases and J lost 0, with 19 bases in between. The CDR3 has 17 amino acids.

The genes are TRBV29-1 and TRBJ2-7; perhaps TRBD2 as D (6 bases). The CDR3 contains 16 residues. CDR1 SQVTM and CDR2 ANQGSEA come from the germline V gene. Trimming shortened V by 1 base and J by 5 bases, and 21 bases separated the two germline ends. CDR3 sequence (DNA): TGCAGCGTTGAAGCGCCGGAGGGCAGGGAAGGCCACGAGCAGTACTTC. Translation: CSVEAPEGREGHEQYF.

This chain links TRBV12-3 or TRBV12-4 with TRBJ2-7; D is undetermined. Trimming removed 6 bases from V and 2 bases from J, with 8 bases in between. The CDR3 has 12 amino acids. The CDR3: CASSQRPYEQYF. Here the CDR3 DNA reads TGTGCCAGCAGCCAGAGACCCTACGAGCAGTACTTC.

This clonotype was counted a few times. The CDR3 DNA follows: TGCAGTGCTAGTGAAGGCGGGGGAAGCTCCTACGAGCAGTACTTC. Translating it yields CSASEGGGSSYEQYF. The genes are TRBV20-1 and TRBJ2-7, with 7 bases lining up with TRBD2. The CDR3 consists of 15 residues. V shed 3 bases and J 0 bases; nucleotides not matched to a gene: 8. The germline V gene encodes CDR1 DFQATT and CDR2 SNEGSKA (reference sequence).

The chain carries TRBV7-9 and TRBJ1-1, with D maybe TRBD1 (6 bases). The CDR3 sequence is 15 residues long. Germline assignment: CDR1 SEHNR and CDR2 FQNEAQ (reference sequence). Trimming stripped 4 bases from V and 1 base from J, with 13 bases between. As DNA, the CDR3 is TGTGCCAGCAGCTCGCTACGGGGACAGAACACTGAAGCTTTCTTT. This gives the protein CASSSLRGQNTEAFF.

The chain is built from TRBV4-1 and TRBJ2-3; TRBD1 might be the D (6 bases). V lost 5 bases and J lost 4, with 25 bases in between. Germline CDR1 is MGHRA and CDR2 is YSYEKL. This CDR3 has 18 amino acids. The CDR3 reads CASSRHQDFLNRADTQYF. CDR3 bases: TGCGCCAGCAGCAGACATCAGGATTTTCTTAACAGGGCAGATACGCAGTATTTT.

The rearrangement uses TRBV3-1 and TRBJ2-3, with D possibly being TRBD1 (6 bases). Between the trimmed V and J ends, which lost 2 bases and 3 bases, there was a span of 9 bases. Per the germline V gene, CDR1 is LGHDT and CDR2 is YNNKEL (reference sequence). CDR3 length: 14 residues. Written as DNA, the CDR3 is TGTGCCAGCAGCCAACAGACAGGAACAGATACGCAGTATTTT. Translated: CASSQQTGTDTQYF.

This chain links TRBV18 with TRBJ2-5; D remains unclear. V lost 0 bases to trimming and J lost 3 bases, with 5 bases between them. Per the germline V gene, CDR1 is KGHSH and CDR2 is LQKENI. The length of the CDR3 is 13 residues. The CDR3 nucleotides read TGTGCCAGCTCACCACCCAATGAAGAGACCCAGTACTTC. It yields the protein CASSPPNEETQYF.

CDR3 in DNA: TGTGCCAGCAGCCCTCGAGAAAGGGACACAGATACGCAGTATTTT. This sequence encodes CASSPRERDTDTQYF. This sequence joins TRBV4-2 and TRBJ2-3; D gene unclear. V dropped 4 bases and J dropped 2 bases, with 13 bases sitting between them. Germline CDR1 and CDR2: LGHNA and YNFKEQ. The CDR3 sequence is 15 residues long.

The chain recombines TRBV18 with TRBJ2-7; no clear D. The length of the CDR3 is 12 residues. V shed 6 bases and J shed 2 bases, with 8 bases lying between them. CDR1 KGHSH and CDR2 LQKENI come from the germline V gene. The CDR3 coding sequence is TGTGCCAGCTCCCCAGAAACCTACGAGCAGTACTTC. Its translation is CASSPETYEQYF.

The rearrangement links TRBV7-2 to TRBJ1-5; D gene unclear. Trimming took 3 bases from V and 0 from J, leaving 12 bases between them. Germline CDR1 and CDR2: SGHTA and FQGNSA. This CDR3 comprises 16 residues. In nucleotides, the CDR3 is TGTGCCAGCAGCTTTCGAGCATTCAATAGCAATCAGCCCCAGCATTTT. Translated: CASSFRAFNSNQPQHF.

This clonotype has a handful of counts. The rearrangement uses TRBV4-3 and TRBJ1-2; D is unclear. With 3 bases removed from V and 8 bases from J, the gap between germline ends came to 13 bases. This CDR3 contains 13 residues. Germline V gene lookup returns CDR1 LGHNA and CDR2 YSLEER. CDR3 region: CASSHDNLWGYTF. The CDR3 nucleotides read TGCGCCAGCAGCCATGATAACTTGTGGGGCTACACCTTC.

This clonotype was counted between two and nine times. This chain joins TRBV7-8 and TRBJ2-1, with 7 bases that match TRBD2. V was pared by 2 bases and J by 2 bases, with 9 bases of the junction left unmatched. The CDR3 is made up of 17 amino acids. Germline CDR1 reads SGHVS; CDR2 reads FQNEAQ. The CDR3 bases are TGTGCCAGCAGCTTAAATCGCGGGGGACCGACCTACAATGAGCAGTTCTTC. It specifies CASSLNRGGPTYNEQFF.

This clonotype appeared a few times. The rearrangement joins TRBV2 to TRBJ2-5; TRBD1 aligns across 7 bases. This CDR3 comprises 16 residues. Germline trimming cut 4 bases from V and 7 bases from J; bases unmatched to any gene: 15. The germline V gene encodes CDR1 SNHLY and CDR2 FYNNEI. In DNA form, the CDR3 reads TGTGCCAGCAGTGGGGCCCTCACAGGGGCAGGACGGACCCAGTACTTC. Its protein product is CASSGALTGAGRTQYF.

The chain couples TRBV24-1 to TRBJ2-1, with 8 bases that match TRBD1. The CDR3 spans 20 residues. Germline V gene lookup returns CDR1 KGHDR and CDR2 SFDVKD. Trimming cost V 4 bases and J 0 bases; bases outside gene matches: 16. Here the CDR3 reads CATSDSPGQASYGSYNEQFF. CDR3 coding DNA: TGTGCCACCAGTGACTCACCGGGACAGGCCTCCTATGGCTCCTACAATGAGCAGTTCTTC.

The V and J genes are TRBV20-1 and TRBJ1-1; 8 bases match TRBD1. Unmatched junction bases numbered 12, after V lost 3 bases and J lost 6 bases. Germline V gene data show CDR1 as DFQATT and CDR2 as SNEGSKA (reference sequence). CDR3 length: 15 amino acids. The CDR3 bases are TGCAGTGCTAGGGGCTTAGGGCAGGGGGCGGCTGAAGCTTTCTTT. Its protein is CSARGLGQGAAEAFF.

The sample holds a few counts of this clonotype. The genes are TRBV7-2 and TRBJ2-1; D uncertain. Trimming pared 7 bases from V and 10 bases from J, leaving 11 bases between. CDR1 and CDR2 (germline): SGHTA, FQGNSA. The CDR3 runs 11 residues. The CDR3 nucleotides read TGTGCCAGCACCGATTACGAGGAGCAGTTCTTC. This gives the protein CASTDYEEQFF. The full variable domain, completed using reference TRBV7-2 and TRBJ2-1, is GAGVSQSPSNKVTEKGKDVELRCDPISGHTALYWYRQSLGQGLEFLIYFQGNSAPDKSGLPSDRFSAERTGGSVSTLTIQRTQQEDSAVYLCASTDYEEQFFGPGTRLTVL.